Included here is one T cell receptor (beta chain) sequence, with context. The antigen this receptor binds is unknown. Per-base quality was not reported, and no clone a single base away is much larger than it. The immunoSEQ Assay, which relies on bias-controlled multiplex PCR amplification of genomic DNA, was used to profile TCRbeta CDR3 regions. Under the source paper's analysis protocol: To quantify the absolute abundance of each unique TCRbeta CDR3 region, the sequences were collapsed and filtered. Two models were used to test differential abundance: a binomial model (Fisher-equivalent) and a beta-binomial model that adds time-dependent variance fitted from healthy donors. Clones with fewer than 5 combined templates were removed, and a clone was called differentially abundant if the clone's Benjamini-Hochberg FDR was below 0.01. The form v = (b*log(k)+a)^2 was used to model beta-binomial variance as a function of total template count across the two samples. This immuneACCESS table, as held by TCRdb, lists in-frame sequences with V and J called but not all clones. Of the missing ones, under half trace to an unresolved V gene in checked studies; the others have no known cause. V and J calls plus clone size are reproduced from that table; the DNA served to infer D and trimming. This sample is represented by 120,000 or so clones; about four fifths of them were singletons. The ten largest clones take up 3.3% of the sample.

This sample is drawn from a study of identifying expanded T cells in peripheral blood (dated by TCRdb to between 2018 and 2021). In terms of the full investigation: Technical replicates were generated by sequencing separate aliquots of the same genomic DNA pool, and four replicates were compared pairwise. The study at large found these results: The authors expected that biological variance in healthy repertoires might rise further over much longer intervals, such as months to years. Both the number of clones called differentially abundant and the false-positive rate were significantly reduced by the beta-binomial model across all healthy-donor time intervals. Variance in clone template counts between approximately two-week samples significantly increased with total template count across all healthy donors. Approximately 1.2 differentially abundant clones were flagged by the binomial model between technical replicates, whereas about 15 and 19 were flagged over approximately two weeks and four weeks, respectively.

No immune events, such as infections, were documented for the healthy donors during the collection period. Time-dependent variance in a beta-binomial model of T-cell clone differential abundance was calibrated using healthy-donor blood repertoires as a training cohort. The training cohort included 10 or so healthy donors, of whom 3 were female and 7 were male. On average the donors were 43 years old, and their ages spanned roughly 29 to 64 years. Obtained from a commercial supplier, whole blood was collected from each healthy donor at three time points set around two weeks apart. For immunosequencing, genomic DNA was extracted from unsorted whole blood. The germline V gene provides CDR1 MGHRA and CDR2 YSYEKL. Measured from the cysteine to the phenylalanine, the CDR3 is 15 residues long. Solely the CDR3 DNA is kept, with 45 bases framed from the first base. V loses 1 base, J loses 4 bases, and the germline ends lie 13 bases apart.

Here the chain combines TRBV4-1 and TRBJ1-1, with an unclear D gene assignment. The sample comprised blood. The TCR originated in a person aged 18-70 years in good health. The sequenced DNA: TGCGCCAGCAGCCAAGGATACAGTCGCCCCACTGAAGCTTTCTTT. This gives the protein CASSQGYSRPTEAFF.